This T cell receptor (beta chain) was identified during a study of cytomegalovirus exposure and HLA in healthy donors. The V segment lost 10 bases and the J segment 0 bases; nucleotides outside the gene matches: 9. Germline V gives CDR1 MNHNY, CDR2 SVGAGI (reference sequence). CDR3 length equals 14 residues. The donors were in the roughly 120-subject validation cohort, distinct from the approximately 670-subject first cohort. The method was immunoSEQ multiplex PCR; TCRdb's version includes in-frame clones alone and lacks a portion of them. The table lists about 130,000 clones, approximately 94% of them singletons. Comment on this clone: Antigen: not known.

Study-level findings and limits: It was 164 TCR beta chains that were listed as cytomegalovirus-associated. Through in vitro validation, three CMV-associated chains were shown to be specific for CMV antigens.

The sample was PBMCs. The receptor comes from a man aged 18 to 30 in good health and CMV-seropositive. The genes are TRBV6-6 and TRBJ2-7; 7 nucleotides match TRBD2. This CDR3 reads CATIGRGSSYEQYF. DNA for the CDR3: TGTGCCACCATAGGGAGGGGCAGCTCCTACGAGCAGTACTTC.